The sequence of this T cell receptor (beta chain) was determined in a study of identical twins. Study findings and constraints: Insertions were fewer in abundant cord blood beta clonotypes, whereas memory repertoires showed none of this pattern.

This clonotype was seen repeatedly, ten times or more. Its target is unknown. The ends were cut back, 4 bases at V and 0 bases at J, with 10 bases in the middle. Germline CDR1 and CDR2: SEHNR and FQNEAQ (reference sequence). This CDR3 has 15 residues. TCRdb re-called the 5' RACE reads through MiXCR, storing one row per CDR3 protein. Counted here are around 340,000 distinct CDR3 sequences, 12% occurring once; the ten biggest clones make up around 7.8%. Another study also made use of these data, one on yellow fever vaccine responses in identical twins.

V gene TRBV7-9 combines with J gene TRBJ2-1; no reliable D call. The source of this sequence is a woman between 18 and 29 years old in good health. Sequenced: CD8+ T cells sorted from blood. CDR3 in amino acids: CASSSSEASYNEQFF. The DNA for the CDR3 is TGTGCCAGCAGCTCCAGTGAAGCCTCCTACAATGAGCAGTTCTTC.